Below, one TCR beta chain is given with its context. The target antigen is unknown. These data are taken from a study of PD-1 blockade in classical Hodgkin lymphoma. Study-level points and caveats: When set against healthy donors, newly diagnosed patients were reported to show lower baseline TCR diversity.

Measured with immunoSEQ multiplex PCR; TCRdb has only the in-frame clones, and not every one. The table has approximately 2,700 clones, just over 70% seen once; the top ten hold 30%. Documented time point: cycle 4 day 1 (C4D1), after 5 to 7 weeks of nivolumab. Each and every patient relapsed after autologous stem cell transplantation, and patients got differing brentuximab vedotin exposure. It was by magnetic negative selection that CD8+ T cells were isolated from thawed PBMCs. The source is a human donor with classical Hodgkin lymphoma. Specimen: CD8+ T cells from blood, collected before the fourth cycle of nivolumab.

CDR3 sequence: CASSSGTSGRVDEQFF. CDR3 sequence (DNA): TGTGCCAGCAGTTCGGGGACTAGCGGGAGGGTCGATGAGCAGTTCTTC. The chain joins TRBV27 to TRBJ2-1, with TRBD2 matching 16 bases. This CDR3 has 16 amino acids. CDR1 is MNHEY, CDR2 SMNVEV, per germline (reference sequence). V was clipped by 4 bases and J by 8 bases; unmatched bases: 5.